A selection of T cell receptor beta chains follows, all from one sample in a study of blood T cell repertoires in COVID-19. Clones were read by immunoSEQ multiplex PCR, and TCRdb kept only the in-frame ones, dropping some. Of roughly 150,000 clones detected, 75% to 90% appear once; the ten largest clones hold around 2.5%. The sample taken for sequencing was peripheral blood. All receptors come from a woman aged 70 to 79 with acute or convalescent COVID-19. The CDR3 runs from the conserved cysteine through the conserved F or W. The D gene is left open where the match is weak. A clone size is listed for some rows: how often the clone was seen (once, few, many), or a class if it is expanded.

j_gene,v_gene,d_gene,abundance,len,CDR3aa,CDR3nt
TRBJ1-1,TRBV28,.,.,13,CASRRQGPTEAFF,TGTGCCAGCAGGCGGCAGGGCCCCACTGAAGCTTTCTTT
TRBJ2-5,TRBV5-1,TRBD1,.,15,CASSRQGGSQETQYF,TGCGCCAGCAGCCGACAGGGGGGAAGTCAAGAGACCCAGTACTTC
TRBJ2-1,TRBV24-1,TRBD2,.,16,CATSDSGTPGGNEQFF,TGTGCCACCAGTGACTCCGGGACTCCCGGGGGGAATGAGCAGTTCTTC
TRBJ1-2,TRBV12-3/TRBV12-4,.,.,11,CASSSRVGYTF,TGTGCCAGCAGTTCTCGGGTTGGCTACACCTTC
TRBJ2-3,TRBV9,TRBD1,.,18,CASSWKRNRGSRGDTQYF,TGTGCCAGCAGCTGGAAAAGGAACAGGGGAAGTAGGGGAGATACGCAGTATTTT
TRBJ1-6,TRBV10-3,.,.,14,CAIKESSYNSPLHF,TGTGCCATCAAGGAGAGCTCCTATAATTCACCCCTCCACTTT
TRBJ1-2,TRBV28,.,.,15,CASRDSGVLGYGYTF,TGTGCCAGCAGGGATTCGGGGGTGCTCGGCTATGGCTACACCTTC
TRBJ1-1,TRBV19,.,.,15,CASSARRTLNTEAFF,TGTGCCAGTAGTGCACGACGGACTTTGAACACTGAAGCTTTCTTT
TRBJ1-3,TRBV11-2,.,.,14,CASSPSYSGNTIYF,TGTGCCAGCAGCCCTAGTTACTCTGGAAACACCATATATTTT
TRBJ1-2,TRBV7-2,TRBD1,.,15,CASSVAGTGAYGYTF,TGTGCCAGCAGCGTCGCCGGGACAGGGGCTTATGGCTACACCTTC
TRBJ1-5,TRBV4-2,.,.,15,CASSQDRRVNQPQHF,TGTGCCAGCAGCCAGGACAGACGGGTAAATCAGCCCCAGCATTTT
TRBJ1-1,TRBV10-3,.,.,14,CAISERTGNTEAFF,TGTGCCATCAGTGAACGGACTGGGAACACTGAAGCTTTCTTT
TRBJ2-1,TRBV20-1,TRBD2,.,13,CSASPGGYNEQFF,TGCAGTGCTAGTCCGGGGGGTTACAATGAGCAGTTCTTC
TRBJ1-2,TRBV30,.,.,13,CAWRTTVLEGYTF,TGTGCCTGGAGAACGACAGTCTTAGAGGGCTACACCTTC
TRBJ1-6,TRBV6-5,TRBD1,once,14,CASSYRTGNSPLHF,TGTGCCAGCAGTTATAGGACAGGCAATTCACCCCTCCACTTT
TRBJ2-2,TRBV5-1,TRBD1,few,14,CASTEGTGTGELFF,TGCGCCAGCACCGAGGGGACAGGAACCGGGGAGCTGTTTTTT
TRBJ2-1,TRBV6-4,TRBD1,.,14,CASSATDRANEQFF,TGTGCCAGCAGTGCTACCGACAGGGCAAATGAGCAGTTCTTC
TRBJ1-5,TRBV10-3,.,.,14,CAISDSYSNQPQHF,TGTGCCATCAGTGACAGTTATAGCAATCAGCCCCAGCATTTT
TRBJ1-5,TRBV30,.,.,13,CAWSPSGNQPQHF,TGTGCCTGGTCGCCCAGCGGCAATCAGCCCCAGCATTTT
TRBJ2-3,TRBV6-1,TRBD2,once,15,CASAGGRGGTDTQYF,TGTGCCAGCGCGGGGGGAAGAGGTGGCACAGATACGCAGTATTTT
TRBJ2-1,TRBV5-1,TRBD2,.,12,CASSLPSGGQFF,TGCGCCAGCAGCTTACCTAGCGGGGGGCAGTTCTTC
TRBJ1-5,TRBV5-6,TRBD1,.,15,CASSARGYSNQPQHF,TGTGCCAGCAGCGCCAGGGGGTATAGCAATCAGCCCCAGCATTTT
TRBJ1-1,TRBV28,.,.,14,CASSLWGGNTEAFF,TGTGCCAGCAGTTTATGGGGGGGGAACACTGAAGCTTTCTTT
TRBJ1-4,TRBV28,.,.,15,CASSGGGPTNEKLFF,TGTGCCAGCAGTGGGGGAGGTCCGACTAATGAAAAACTGTTTTTT
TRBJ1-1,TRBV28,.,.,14,CASSPAQPSTEAFF,TGTGCCAGCAGTCCCGCCCAGCCTAGCACTGAAGCTTTCTTT
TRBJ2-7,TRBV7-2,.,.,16,CASSLVPRLQSYEQYF,TGTGCCAGCAGCTTAGTTCCCAGATTACAGTCCTACGAGCAGTACTTC
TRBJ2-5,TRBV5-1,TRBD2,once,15,CASSPGLAGRETQYF,TGCGCCAGCAGCCCGGGACTAGCGGGGCGCGAGACCCAGTACTTC
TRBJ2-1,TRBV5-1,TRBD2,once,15,CASSSTSGGANEQFF,TGCGCCAGCAGCTCAACTAGCGGGGGGGCTAATGAGCAGTTCTTC
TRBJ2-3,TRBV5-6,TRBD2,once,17,CASSLYASGGATDTQYF,TGTGCCAGCAGCTTGTACGCTAGCGGGGGGGCCACAGATACGCAGTATTTT